Shown below are 29 T cell receptor beta chains from a single sample sequenced in a study of T cells in Graves' hyperthyroidism and ophthalmopathy. TCR beta CDR3 sequences were amplified from RNA transcripts. Carried out on the TCR CDR3, a first-round RT-PCR used the HTBI primer set. One entry per CDR3 protein results from TCRdb running MiXCR on the multiplex PCR reads. The data show hundreds of thousands of distinct CDR3 sequences, about 15% seen once. Source material: blood. The source of these receptors is a woman aged 55 to 70 with Graves' ophthalmopathy.

This clonotype was counted between two and nine times. The chain combines TRBV28 with TRBJ2-7, with TRBD2 identical over 7 bases. CDR3 size: 14 residues. The trim removed 7 bases at V and 3 bases at J, leaving 9 bases unmatched. Per germline, CDR1 MDHEN and CDR2 SYDVKM. In DNA, the CDR3 is TGTGCCAGCAAATCGGGAGGCAATCGCTACGAGCAGTACTTC. Translating it yields CASKSGGNRYEQYF.

This clonotype has at least ten counts. This chain uses TRBV18 with TRBJ2-3; D unresolved. This CDR3 has 14 residues. Germline CDR1 reads KGHSH; CDR2 reads LQKENI. V was cut by 0 bases and J by 3 bases, with 7 bases left in between. Here the CDR3 DNA reads TGTGCCAGCTCACCACCGGAATCTACAGATACGCAGTATTTT. This sequence encodes CASSPPESTDTQYF.

J is TRBJ1-1 and V is TRBV5-1, with 9 bases matching TRBD1. V lost 0 bases and J lost 3; bases outside the gene matches: 6. The CDR3 covers 16 residues. Per germline, CDR1 SGHRS and CDR2 YFSETQ. CDR3 nucleotide sequence: TGCGCCAGCAGCTTGGTCGGGACAGGGTTCGACACTGAAGCTTTCTTT. Amino acids: CASSLVGTGFDTEAFF.

Ten or more counts support this clonotype. The chain combines TRBV12-3 or TRBV12-4 with TRBJ2-1, with 8 bases matching TRBD2. The CDR3 consists of 17 residues. V was pared by 5 bases and J by 2 bases, with 11 bases of the junction left unmatched. The CDR3 bases are TGTGCCAGCAGTCCCCCCCCCGGGAGGGGCACCTACAATGAGCAGTTCTTC. This sequence encodes CASSPPPGRGTYNEQFF.

There are many counts of this clonotype. V usage is TRBV4-1 and J usage is TRBJ1-1, with D hard to call. There are 16 residues in the CDR3. CDR1 and CDR2 from the germline V gene are MGHRA and YSYEKL. The V gene lost 3 bases and the J gene lost 4 bases, with 18 bases spanning the gap. CDR3 in amino acids: CASSHEKGSKATEAFF. CDR3 in DNA: TGCGCCAGCAGCCACGAAAAGGGTTCAAAGGCCACTGAAGCTTTCTTT.

This clonotype was detected many times. The chain links TRBV7-2 to TRBJ2-7; the D gene is possibly TRBD1 (5 bases). V dropped 4 bases and J dropped 6 bases, with 16 bases sitting between them. The CDR3 totals 14 residues. The germline V gene encodes CDR1 SGHTA and CDR2 FQGNSA. The CDR3 protein is CASSSPDKGFEQYF. The CDR3 DNA reads as TGTGCCAGCAGCTCCCCGGACAAGGGGTTCGAGCAGTACTTC.

This clonotype was found a few times. The chain couples TRBV20-1 to TRBJ2-3; maybe TRBD2 (6 bases). The length of the CDR3 is 14 residues. Germline CDR1 DFQATT, CDR2 SNEGSKA (reference sequence). The V end lost 6 bases, the J end lost 1 base, and 14 bases lay between the germline ends. This CDR3 reads CSANDWRGTDTQYF. The CDR3 DNA sequence: TGCAGTGCCAACGACTGGAGGGGCACAGATACGCAGTATTTT.

This clonotype was detected many times. In DNA, the CDR3 is TGTGCCAGCAGAATCCCGGGACTAGATACAGTAAAGCAGTTCTTC. Its translation is CASRIPGLDTVKQFF. The chain recombines TRBV28 with TRBJ2-1; TRBD2 aligns across 8 bases. CDR1 and CDR2 from the germline V gene are MDHEN and SYDVKM. The CDR3 is 15 amino acids. V trimming: 6 bases; J trimming: 11 bases; junction bases outside the gene matches: 15.

This clonotype came up many times. The rearrangement links TRBV20-1 to TRBJ2-7, with D possibly TRBD2 on 6 matching bases. Trimming left V 0 bases short and J 0 bases short, with 15 bases between. Germline V gene sequence: CDR1 DFQATT, CDR2 SNEGSKA (reference sequence). The CDR3 runs to 16 residues. CDR3 region: CSARDGGQANSYEQYF. CDR3 in DNA: TGCAGTGCTAGAGATGGAGGGCAGGCTAACTCCTACGAGCAGTACTTC.

This clonotype came up many times. CDR3 loop: CASSLDLAATYEQYF. The CDR3 DNA follows: TGTGCCAGCAGCTTAGATCTAGCGGCTACCTACGAGCAGTACTTC. The V call is TRBV7-9, the J call TRBJ2-7, with 7 bases identical to TRBD2. CDR1 and CDR2 from the germline V gene are SEHNR and FQNEAQ (reference sequence). V dropped 1 base and J dropped 2; count of bases not matched to a gene: 5. The CDR3 has 15 amino acids.

Only a few counts were recorded for this clonotype. Given a much more abundant clone one base away, this may be a read error. V and J are TRBV20-1 and TRBJ2-2; the match to TRBD2 covers 14 bases. This CDR3 is 15 amino acids long. CDR1 is DFQATT, CDR2 SNEGSKA, per germline (reference sequence). With V trimmed by 6 bases and J by 7 bases, 7 bases remained unmatched. The CDR3 coding sequence is TGCAGTGCCCAGCCGGGACTAGCGGGAGTCGGGGAGCTGTTTTTT. Its translation is CSAQPGLAGVGELFF.

With regard to this clonotype: Given a much more abundant clone one base away, this may be a read error. The rearrangement uses TRBV2 and TRBJ2-4; tentatively, D is TRBD2 (5 bases). CDR1 is SNHLY and CDR2 is FYNNEI in the germline V gene. The CDR3 totals 12 residues. The V end was cut by 11 bases, the J end by 8 bases, with 16 bases between. CDR3 nucleotide sequence: TGTGCCTGCATGACGGACGGGGACATTCAGTACTTC. Amino acids: CACMTDGDIQYF.

The sample holds many counts of this clonotype. The V gene is TRBV2, the J gene TRBJ2-1, with TRBD2 as a possible D gene (5 bases). Germline V gives CDR1 SNHLY, CDR2 FYNNEI. The CDR3 contains 14 residues. The V end was cut by 4 bases, the J end by 2 bases, with 9 bases between. The CDR3 reads CASSGNSAYNEQFF. CDR3 DNA sequence: TGTGCCAGCAGTGGAAATAGCGCCTACAATGAGCAGTTCTTC.

The chain carries TRBV6-5 and TRBJ1-3, with D perhaps matching TRBD1 (6 bases). Germline loops: CDR1 MNHEY, CDR2 SVGAGI. The CDR3 is 15 residues long. With 0 bases removed from V and 2 bases from J, the gap between germline ends came to 8 bases. CDR3 region: CASSYSGAAGNTIYF. CDR3 bases: TGTGCCAGCAGTTACTCGGGGGCAGCTGGAAACACCATATATTTT.

This clonotype was counted only a few times. The J gene is TRBJ2-3, the V gene TRBV9; D is ambiguous. Trimming took 1 base from V and 6 from J, leaving 6 bases between them. The CDR3 totals 12 residues. Germline CDR1 and CDR2: SGDLS and YYNGEE. As DNA, the CDR3 is TGTGCCAGCAGCGTAAGAGATGATACGCAGTATTTT. Protein sequence: CASSVRDDTQYF.

This clonotype was counted ten times or more. This rearrangement joins TRBV28 to TRBJ1-1; tentatively, D is TRBD1 (6 bases). Germline CDR1 is MDHEN and CDR2 is SYDVKM. This CDR3 region has 16 residues. Deletions cut 6 bases from V and 2 bases from J, with 19 bases between. The CDR3 DNA reads as TGTGCCAGCAGAACTCCCCTCGGGGGCATAAACACTGAAGCTTTCTTT. Translated: CASRTPLGGINTEAFF.

The table lists this clonotype with a few counts. This chain connects TRBV2 to TRBJ2-1, with 10 bases fitting TRBD2. Germline V lookup: CDR1 SNHLY, CDR2 FYNNEI. V lost 6 bases, J lost 2 bases, and 7 bases stayed unmatched. The CDR3 has 16 amino acids. CDR3 sequence: CASSGRGLAAYNEQFF. CDR3 DNA: TGTGCCAGCAGCGGCCGCGGACTAGCGGCCTACAATGAGCAGTTCTTC. Supplemented by reference TRBV2 and TRBJ2-1, the full variable domain reads EPEVTQTPSHQVTQMGQEVILRCVPISNHLYFYWYRQILGQKVEFLVSFYNNEISEKSEIFDDQFSVERPDGSNFTLKIRSTKLEDSAMYFCASSGRGLAAYNEQFFGPGTRLTVL.

The V and J genes are TRBV15 and TRBJ2-7; D gene unclear. Germline lookup yields CDR1 LNHNV and CDR2 YYDKDF (reference sequence). The CDR3 is 13 residues long. V lost 4 bases and J 8 bases, leaving 15 bases between the germline ends. Here the CDR3 DNA reads TGTGCCACCAGCACCCAGCCGGGCCTCAAGCAGTACTTC. It specifies CATSTQPGLKQYF.

In this sample, this clonotype turned up many times. Here the CDR3 DNA reads TGTGCCAGCAGTTTAACCCTAGCGGGGGCAGATACGCAGTATTTT. This encodes CASSLTLAGADTQYF. The genes are TRBV28 and TRBJ2-3; 10 positions match TRBD2. Trimming cost V 2 bases and J 4 bases; bases outside gene matches: 3. The CDR3 covers 15 residues. The germline gives CDR1 MDHEN, CDR2 SYDVKM. Drawing the rest from reference TRBV28 and TRBJ2-3, the complete variable domain is DVKVTQSSRYLVKRTGEKVFLECVQDMDHENMFWYRQDPGLGLRLIYFSYDVKMKEKGDIPEGYSVSREKKERFSLILESASTNQTSMYLCASSLTLAGADTQYFGPGTRLTVL.

This clonotype was observed many times. J is TRBJ2-7 and V is TRBV3-1; 9 nucleotides line up with TRBD1. Losses at the gene ends were 4 bases for V and 3 bases for J; bases not matched to a gene: 4. Germline CDR1 LGHDT, CDR2 YNNKEL (reference sequence). The CDR3 loop spans 14 amino acids. CDR3 bases: TGTGCCAGCAGCCCAGGGACAGGGCGCTACGAGCAGTACTTC. This sequence encodes CASSPGTGRYEQYF.

Only a few counts were recorded for this clonotype. The V gene is TRBV20-1, the J gene TRBJ2-3, with 8 bases lining up with TRBD1. Germline V gene sequence: CDR1 DFQATT, CDR2 SNEGSKA (reference sequence). J gave up 6 bases and V 6 bases, and 8 bases lay outside the gene matches. The CDR3 loop spans 13 amino acids. CDR3 in DNA: TGCAGTGCCCCGGACAGGGTCCCCGATACGCAGTATTTT. This codes for CSAPDRVPDTQYF.

This clonotype was detected many times. The CDR3 loop reads CASSPQTDEQFF. CDR3 nucleotides: TGTGCCAGCAGTCCTCAGACAGATGAGCAGTTCTTC. This chain connects TRBV6-1 to TRBJ2-1, with D perhaps TRBD1 (5 bases). V lost 5 bases and J lost 8, with 10 bases in between. Germline CDR1 is MNHNS and CDR2 is SASEGT. This CDR3 spans 12 amino acids.

In its sample, this clonotype was seen many times. The chain recombines TRBV12-3 or TRBV12-4 with TRBJ2-7; the match to TRBD2 covers 7 bases. CDR3 size: 16 residues. With V trimmed by 1 base and J by 2 bases, 8 bases remained unmatched. The CDR3 sequence: CASSLGEGLNTYEQYF. CDR3 in DNA: TGTGCCAGCAGTTTAGGAGAGGGACTAAATACCTACGAGCAGTACTTC.

This clonotype was seen only a few times. V usage is TRBV6-1 and J usage is TRBJ2-3; 9 bases align to TRBD2. Germline-derived CDR1 and CDR2 are MNHNS and SASEGT. V lost 5 bases, J lost 8 bases, and 11 bases stayed unmatched. The CDR3 loop spans 15 amino acids. The CDR3 loop reads CASSPSGVGKGTQYF. CDR3 in DNA: TGTGCCAGCAGTCCTAGCGGGGTCGGTAAGGGTACGCAGTATTTT.

This clonotype was counted only a few times. This CDR3 is CASSQETGGPSTDTQYF. The CDR3, as DNA: TGTGCCAGCAGCCAAGAAACAGGTGGGCCGTCCACAGATACGCAGTATTTT. The chain combines TRBV14 with TRBJ2-3; possible D gene TRBD1, 5 bases. The CDR3 is 17 residues long. V was shortened by 0 bases and J by 2 bases, with 15 bases between the two germline ends. Germline V CDR1 and CDR2: SGHDN, FVKESK.

The chain combines TRBV29-1 with TRBJ2-3, with D perhaps matching TRBD1 (6 bases). The CDR3 contains 14 residues. The ends were cut back, 6 bases at V and 2 bases at J, with 15 bases in the middle. The germline V gene has CDR1 SQVTM and CDR2 ANQGSEA. The CDR3 loop reads CSVTGQKITDTQYF. CDR3 nucleotide sequence: TGCAGCGTAACCGGACAGAAAATCACAGATACGCAGTATTTT.

This clonotype was recorded many times. The J gene is TRBJ1-1, the V gene TRBV19; tentatively, D is TRBD1 (5 bases). V dropped 2 bases and J dropped 2 bases, with 6 bases sitting between them. Germline CDR1 reads LNHDA; CDR2 reads SQIVND (reference sequence). The CDR3 has 13 amino acids. CDR3 bases: TGTGCCAGTAGTATAACAGGCAACACTGAAGCTTTCTTT. Residues: CASSITGNTEAFF. Together with reference TRBV19 and TRBJ1-1, the CDR3 gives the full variable domain: DGGITQSPKYLFRKEGQNVTLSCEQNLNHDAMYWYRQDPGQGLRLIYYSQIVNDFQKGDIAEGYSVSREKKESFPLTVTSAQKNPTAFYLCASSITGNTEAFFGQGTRLTVV.

This clonotype was recorded many times. The chain recombines TRBV11-2 with TRBJ1-5, with D hard to call. Germline CDR1 and CDR2: SGHAT and FQNNGV. The CDR3 contains 13 residues. Trimming took off 0 bases at V and 9 bases at J, with 9 bases between the two ends. The CDR3 bases are TGTGCCAGCAGCTTAGAACAGAAAGGGCCCCAGCATTTT. Its protein is CASSLEQKGPQHF.

This chain uses TRBV19 with TRBJ2-5; D not resolved. Per germline, CDR1 LNHDA and CDR2 SQIVND (reference sequence). The germline V and J ends were trimmed by 2 bases and 5 bases, with 12 bases remaining between them. This CDR3 is 14 amino acids long. CDR3 sequence reads: CASSIWTTAETQYF. In DNA form, the CDR3 reads TGTGCCAGTAGTATATGGACGACGGCGGAGACCCAGTACTTC.